The 9 T cell receptor beta chains presented below share a single source sample, sequenced in a study of blood T cell repertoires in COVID-19. Using immunoSEQ multiplex PCR, the repertoire was profiled, and TCRdb retains in-frame clones only, with some absent. The sample shows 150,000 to 200,000 clones, 80% to 85% of them seen only once. Sequencing used peripheral blood. These TCRs come from a woman aged 70-85 years with COVID-19, enrolled during active disease.

This clone was counted only a few times. This chain connects TRBV19 to TRBJ1-1; D ambiguous. V lost 10 bases and J lost 5, with 17 bases in between. The V gene's germline CDR1 is LNHDA and CDR2 SQIVND (reference sequence). This CDR3 is built from 13 residues. This chain's CDR3 is CATSLERDTEAFF. As DNA, the CDR3 is TGTGCCACCTCATTGGAGAGGGATACTGAAGCTTTCTTT.

The V gene is TRBV6-5, the J gene TRBJ1-2; the match to TRBD1 covers 8 bases. From germline, CDR1 is MNHEY and CDR2 SVGAGI. This CDR3 comprises 13 residues. V trimming: 7 bases; J trimming: 7 bases; junction bases outside the gene matches: 8. The CDR3 reads CASNRGQGLGYTF. For the CDR3, the DNA is TGTGCCAGCAACAGAGGACAGGGACTTGGCTACACCTTC.

In its sample, this clone was seen once. This sequence joins TRBV27 and TRBJ1-1, with D uncertain. This CDR3 is built from 16 residues. Germline V gives CDR1 MNHEY, CDR2 SMNVEV (reference sequence). V was cut by 6 bases and J by 2 bases, with 19 bases left in between. CDR3 region: CASRTFRGSINTEAFF. As DNA, the CDR3 is TGTGCCAGCAGAACTTTCCGCGGGTCTATTAACACTGAAGCTTTCTTT.

The rearrangement joins TRBV29-1 to TRBJ2-2; a possible D gene is TRBD1 (5 bases). The V gene's germline CDR1 is SQVTM and CDR2 ANQGSEA. CDR3 length: 14 amino acids. V lost 4 bases, J lost 4 bases, and 13 bases lay in between. The DNA for the CDR3 is TGCAGCGTTGGGGCGGCAGGGATCACCGGGGAGCTGTTTTTT. Translated, it gives CSVGAAGITGELFF.

The chain joins TRBV7-3 to TRBJ2-4; TRBD1 matches 9 bases. The germline CDR1 and CDR2 sequences are SGHTA and FQGTGA. J lost 9 bases, V lost 4 bases, and 4 bases had no gene match. CDR3 length equals 13 residues. The CDR3 sequence: CASSSDRGAIQYF. The CDR3 region has the DNA TGTGCCAGCAGCTCTGACAGGGGGGCCATTCAGTACTTC. The entire variable domain, with the rest obtained from reference TRBV7-3 and TRBJ2-4, is as follows: GAGVSQTPSNKVTEKGKYVELRCDPISGHTALYWYRQSLGQGPEFLIYFQGTGAADDSGLPNDRFFAVRPEGSVSTLKIQRTERGDSAVYLCASSSDRGAIQYFGAGTRLSVL.

The chain combines TRBV3-1 (or the pseudogene TRBV3-2) with TRBJ2-1, with 13 bases that match TRBD2. Per germline, CDR1 LGHDT and CDR2 YNNKEL (reference sequence). This CDR3 spans 16 amino acids. The J segment lost 7 bases and the V segment lost 3 bases, leaving 6 bases of the junction unmatched. CDR3 coding DNA: TGTGCCAGCAGCCATCCCGGGACTAGCGGGACTAATGAGCAGTTCTTC. This sequence encodes CASSHPGTSGTNEQFF.

The V and J genes are TRBV9 and TRBJ1-6; no clear D. Germline-derived CDR1 and CDR2 are SGDLS and YYNGEE. Trimming took off 1 base at V and 7 bases at J, with 9 bases between the two ends. The CDR3 is 14 amino acids. CDR3 sequence (DNA): TGTGCCAGCAGCGTATATCCGAGGAATTCACCCCTCCACTTT. Translating it yields CASSVYPRNSPLHF.

V gene TRBV28 combines with J gene TRBJ1-2; maybe TRBD1 (5 bases). Germline CDR1 reads MDHEN; CDR2 reads SYDVKM. V lost 4 bases and J lost 0, with 12 bases in between. The length of the CDR3 is 15 residues. CDR3 in amino acids: CASSSTGDTNYGYTF. Here the CDR3 DNA reads TGTGCCAGCAGTTCTACAGGAGATACTAACTATGGCTACACCTTC.

The J gene is TRBJ1-3, the V gene TRBV30; D ambiguous. This CDR3 contains 14 residues. In germline, CDR1 is GTSNPN, CDR2 SVGIG (reference sequence). Trimming stripped 2 bases from V and 0 bases from J, with 8 bases between. CDR3 protein: CAWSYGVSGNTIYF. As DNA, the CDR3 is TGTGCCTGGAGTTACGGGGTCTCTGGAAACACCATATATTTT.